This is a list of T cell receptor beta chains from one sample in a study of graft-versus-host responses after intestinal transplantation. No antigen has been assigned to these receptors. This table comes from immunoSEQ multiplex PCR, and its TCRdb copy is limited to in-frame clones, with some not included. The sample carries 99,000 or so clones, less than 95% recorded once. Sequencing used unstimulated CD8+ T cells sorted from spleen or lymph node cells, obtained before transplant. The receptors were sampled from a human donor who was the organ donor for an intestinal transplant. Both conserved end residues are part of each CDR3. A D gene is named only where the DNA matches it firmly. Size tells how often a clone was seen (once, few, many) or the class of an expanded clone, and some rows leave it out.

V	D	size	J	CDR3	DNA
TRBV6-1	TRBD1	.	TRBJ1-1	CASSETGQGGVDTEAFF	TGTGCCAGCAGTGAGACGGGGCAGGGGGGAGTGGACACTGAAGCTTTCTTT
TRBV4-1	TRBD2	.	TRBJ2-7	CASSQIGGGPSYEQYF	TGCGCCAGCAGCCAAATAGGCGGGGGGCCCTCCTACGAGCAGTACTTC
TRBV29-1	.	few	TRBJ1-4	CSGCGTPAEKLFF	TGCAGCGGATGCGGGACCCCGGCAGAAAAACTGTTTTTT
TRBV7-9	TRBD1	.	TRBJ2-1	CASSGQGVSNEQFF	TGTGCCAGCAGCGGACAGGGGGTGAGCAATGAGCAGTTCTTC
TRBV9	.	.	TRBJ2-1	CASSVEFSPDEQFF	TGTGCCAGCAGCGTAGAATTTAGCCCCGATGAGCAGTTCTTC
TRBV7-6	.	.	TRBJ2-5	CASSYLQASQETQYF	TGTGCCAGCAGCTACCTACAGGCTTCCCAAGAGACCCAGTACTTC
TRBV15	TRBD2	.	TRBJ2-7	CATSPYGLAGEIDEQYF	TGTGCCACCAGCCCCTATGGGCTAGCGGGAGAAATCGACGAGCAGTACTTC
TRBV7-9	TRBD2	once	TRBJ2-1	CASSLLAGPSYNEQFF	TGTGCCAGCAGCTTGTTAGCGGGACCATCCTACAATGAGCAGTTCTTC
TRBV2	.	.	TRBJ1-2	CASLQGKSYGYTF	TGTGCCAGCCTACAGGGAAAGAGCTATGGCTACACCTTC
TRBV2	TRBD1	.	TRBJ2-7	CASSWTGAEQYF	TGTGCCAGCAGCTGGACAGGGGCCGAGCAGTACTTC
TRBV28	TRBD2	.	TRBJ2-7	CASSLKPLAGSYEQYF	TGTGCCAGCAGTTTAAAGCCGCTAGCGGGCTCCTACGAGCAGTACTTC
TRBV7-2	.	.	TRBJ1-2	CASSFHILGGITANYGYTF	TGTGCCAGCAGCTTCCATATATTGGGGGGGATTACAGCGAACTATGGCTACACCTTC
TRBV12-5	.	.	TRBJ1-5	CASGLVRAGRGGQPQHF	TGTGCTAGTGGTTTGGTAAGAGCTGGTAGGGGAGGCCAGCCCCAGCATTTT
TRBV9	TRBD1	.	TRBJ1-2	CASSVEPGGIVNGYTF	TGTGCCAGCAGCGTAGAACCAGGGGGTATTGTTAATGGCTACACCTTC
TRBV7-6	.	.	TRBJ2-7	CASSLEGGGYEQYF	TGTGCCAGCAGCTTAGAGGGAGGAGGCTACGAGCAGTACTTC
TRBV5-6	TRBD2	few	TRBJ2-7	CASSPGAGLVYEQYF	TGTGCCAGCAGCCCCGGCGCGGGACTAGTATACGAGCAGTACTTC
TRBV29-1	TRBD2	.	TRBJ2-1	CSVDLAGQYNEQFF	TGCAGCGTTGACCTAGCGGGACAATACAATGAGCAGTTCTTC
TRBV21-1	.	.	TRBJ2-5	CASSKLAKQGEETQYF	TGTGCCAGCAGCAAACTAGCGAAGCAGGGGGAAGAGACCCAGTACTTC
TRBV7-9	.	.	TRBJ2-7	CASSLGGQRYEQYF	TGTGCCAGCAGCTTGGGGGGGCAAAGGTACGAGCAGTACTTC
TRBV7-8	TRBD2	.	TRBJ2-3	CASSLELAGGRAPHTDTQYF	TGTGCCAGCAGCTTAGAACTAGCGGGAGGTCGGGCCCCCCACACAGATACGCAGTATTTT
TRBV7-9	.	.	TRBJ2-7	CASSSPTTSYEQYF	TGTGCCAGCAGCTCACCGACTACCTCCTACGAGCAGTACTTC
TRBV7-8	.	.	TRBJ2-3	CASSLNAGGTDTQYF	TGTGCCAGCAGCTTAAATGCAGGGGGCACAGATACGCAGTATTTT
TRBV13	TRBD1	.	TRBJ1-4	CASSLWPGQREKLFF	TGTGCCAGCAGCTTATGGCCGGGACAGCGTGAAAAACTGTTTTTT
TRBV7-9	.	.	TRBJ1-2	CASRDGQINYGYTF	TGTGCCAGCAGAGACGGACAAATTAACTATGGCTACACCTTC
TRBV28	.	.	TRBJ2-7	CASSLPFDEQYF	TGTGCCAGCAGTTTACCTTTCGACGAGCAGTACTTC